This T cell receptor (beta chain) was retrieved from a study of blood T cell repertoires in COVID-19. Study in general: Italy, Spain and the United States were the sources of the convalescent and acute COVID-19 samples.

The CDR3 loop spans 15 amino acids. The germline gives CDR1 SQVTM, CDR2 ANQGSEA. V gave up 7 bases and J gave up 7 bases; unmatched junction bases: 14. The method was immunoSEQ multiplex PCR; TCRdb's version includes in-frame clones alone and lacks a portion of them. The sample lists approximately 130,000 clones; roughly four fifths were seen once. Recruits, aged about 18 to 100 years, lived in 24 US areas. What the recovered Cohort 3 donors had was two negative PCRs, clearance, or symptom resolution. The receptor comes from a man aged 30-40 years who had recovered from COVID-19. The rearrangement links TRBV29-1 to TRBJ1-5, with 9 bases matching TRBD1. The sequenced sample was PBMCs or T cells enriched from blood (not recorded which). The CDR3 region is CSASTGQGPGQPQHF. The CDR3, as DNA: TGCAGCGCCTCCACTGGACAGGGGCCGGGCCAGCCCCAGCATTTT.